Listed below are T cell receptor beta chains from one sample, sequenced in a study of beta chain features in type 1 diabetes. Here immunoSEQ multiplex PCR was the method, and the copy in TCRdb shows in-frame clones only, minus some. The sample comprises under 450,000 clones, about 15% of which are singletons, and approximately 0.038% rests with the top ten. The sample taken for sequencing was naive CD4+ T cells from blood. The receptor set was obtained from a man in his thirties or forties in good health. Each CDR3 is given with its conserved first and last residue. The D gene is left open where the match is weak. A row's size may be missing; if present it is once, few, many or a size class.

clone_size	d_call	v_call	j_call	cdr3_aa	cdr3_nt
few	.	TRBV7-9	TRBJ2-7	CASSSRREEQYF	TGTGCCAGCAGCTCCAGGAGAGAAGAGCAGTACTTC
.	TRBD1	TRBV4-3	TRBJ2-2	CASTREGGQGTGELFF	TGCGCCAGCACCCGAGAGGGGGGACAGGGCACCGGGGAGCTGTTTTTT
many	TRBD1	TRBV7-2	TRBJ1-6	CASSLTGENSPLHF	TGTGCCAGCAGCTTGACAGGGGAAAATTCACCCCTCCACTTT
few	.	TRBV4-3	TRBJ1-2	CASSQIRTETSSGYTF	TGCGCCAGCAGCCAAATTCGGACAGAGACCTCGTCTGGCTACACCTTC
.	.	TRBV4-2	TRBJ2-3	CASSQATATDTQYF	TGTGCCAGCAGCCAAGCAACTGCCACAGATACGCAGTATTTT
.	TRBD1	TRBV14	TRBJ2-3	CASSRGQGLDTQYF	TGTGCCAGCAGCCGCGGACAGGGATTAGATACGCAGTATTTT
few	TRBD1	TRBV9	TRBJ2-2	CASSPYKGAAGELFF	TGTGCCAGCAGCCCGTACAAGGGGGCGGCCGGGGAGCTGTTTTTT
.	.	TRBV6-5	TRBJ2-5	CASSSKETQYF	TGTGCCAGCTCGTCAAAAGAGACCCAGTACTTC
few	.	TRBV10-3	TRBJ1-1	CAISARGLNTEAFF	TGTGCCATCAGTGCGAGAGGCCTGAACACTGAAGCTTTCTTT
.	TRBD1	TRBV5-1	TRBJ2-7	CASSLEGQGPDEQYF	TGCGCCAGCAGCTTGGAGGGACAGGGGCCGGATGAGCAGTACTTC